These 16 T cell receptor beta chains share one sample of origin, sequenced in a study of shared clonotypes between healthy human individuals. Assay used: immunoSEQ multiplex PCR; TCRdb lists only in-frame clones, some missing. Here the sample spans under 2,000,000 clones, about 95% being singletons. Terminally differentiated effector memory CD45RA+ cells were excluded by CCR7 positive selection of CD45RO-negative cells. What was sequenced was naive CD8+ T cells sorted from blood. These receptors all stem from a man between 18 and 35 years old in good health.

This clone was detected once. This sequence joins TRBV27 and TRBJ2-7, with 7 bases lining up with TRBD2. CDR3 size: 16 residues. With 2 bases clipped from V and 0 bases from J, the junction kept 7 bases outside the gene matches. Germline V gives CDR1 MNHEY, CDR2 SMNVEV (reference sequence). CDR3 amino acids: CASSLGLAASSYEQYF. The CDR3 DNA reads TGTGCCAGCAGTTTAGGGCTAGCGGCAAGCTCCTACGAGCAGTACTTC.

CDR3 loop: CASSAEDGGSGANVLTF. In DNA, the CDR3 is TGTGCCAGCAGCGCTGAGGACGGTGGTTCTGGGGCCAACGTCCTGACTTTC. J is TRBJ2-6 and V is TRBV9; D not certain. CDR3 length equals 17 residues. Germline loops: CDR1 SGDLS, CDR2 YYNGEE. V shed 3 bases and J shed 1 base, with 14 bases lying between them.

Concerning this clone itself: This sample also contains other DNA sequences that code for the same CDR3. The V call is TRBV4-3, the J call TRBJ2-7, with a weak D call TRBD1 (5 bases). Trimming stripped 0 bases from V and 0 bases from J, with 12 bases between. Germline loops: CDR1 LGHNA, CDR2 YSLEER. This CDR3 contains 16 residues. CDR3 nucleotide sequence: TGCGCCAGCAGCCAAGATAGGCAGGGTAGCTCCTACGAGCAGTACTTC. Protein product: CASSQDRQGSSYEQYF.

The rearrangement joins TRBV5-6 to TRBJ2-1; a weak D match, TRBD1 (5 bases). The CDR3 is 16 amino acids. The germline V gene has CDR1 SGHDT and CDR2 YYEEEE. Deletions cut 4 bases from V and 7 bases from J, with 21 bases between. The CDR3 DNA sequence: TGTGCCAGCAGCGACATCAGGGAAGGGTTAGATAATGAGCAGTTCTTC. The encoded protein is CASSDIREGLDNEQFF.

The chain couples TRBV10-3 to TRBJ2-7; D is uncertain. Germline V gene lookup returns CDR1 ENHRY and CDR2 SYGVKD. V gave up 11 bases and J gave up 6 bases, with 8 bases separating them. There are 9 residues in the CDR3. The CDR3 reads CAAAAEQYF. CDR3 nucleotide sequence: TGTGCCGCCGCGGCCGAGCAGTACTTC.

The gene calls are TRBV9 and TRBJ2-7, with 8 bases that match TRBD2. From germline, CDR1 is SGDLS and CDR2 YYNGEE. The CDR3 consists of 13 residues. V lost 0 bases, J lost 6 bases, and 2 bases stayed unmatched. CDR3 DNA: TGTGCCAGCAGCGTAGCGGGAGGGAGCGAGCAGTACTTC. It yields the protein CASSVAGGSEQYF.

The J gene is TRBJ2-3, the V gene TRBV6-5, with TRBD2 matching over 7 bases. The germline V gene has CDR1 MNHEY and CDR2 SVGAGI. V dropped 0 bases and J dropped 2; count of bases not matched to a gene: 2. CDR3 size: 15 residues. The DNA for the CDR3 is TGTGCCAGCAGTTACTCACTAGCGCCCACAGATACGCAGTATTTT. It specifies CASSYSLAPTDTQYF.

In the case of this clone: Distinct nucleotide sequences in the sample also encode this CDR3. V gene TRBV6-5 combines with J gene TRBJ1-1; 7 nucleotides line up with TRBD1. From germline, CDR1 is MNHEY and CDR2 SVGAGI. The junction had 1 base not matched to a gene; V was cut back by 4 bases and J by 2 bases. CDR3 length equals 13 residues. The DNA of the CDR3 is TGTGCCAGCAGTTGGACAGGTAACACTGAAGCTTTCTTT. As protein: CASSWTGNTEAFF.

The chain has TRBV5-6 and TRBJ1-1, with D tentatively TRBD1 (5 bases). Germline V CDR1 and CDR2: SGHDT, YYEEEE. Between the trimmed V and J ends, which lost 4 bases and 3 bases, there was a span of 16 bases. This CDR3 has 15 residues. This CDR3 is CASSAPREEDTEAFF. The CDR3 DNA sequence: TGTGCCAGCAGCGCCCCCAGGGAGGAGGACACTGAAGCTTTCTTT.

This chain links TRBV27 with TRBJ2-1, with D tentatively TRBD1 (6 bases). CDR1 MNHEY and CDR2 SMNVEV come from the germline V gene (reference sequence). V was pared by 4 bases and J by 5 bases, with 12 bases between. The CDR3 spans 14 residues. The chain's CDR3 is CASSSTGINNEQFF. CDR3 DNA: TGTGCCAGCAGTTCTACAGGGATCAACAATGAGCAGTTCTTC.

The chain recombines TRBV30 with TRBJ2-4, with 8 bases identical to TRBD2. The CDR3 length is 13 residues. V shed 4 bases, J shed 8 bases, and the junction held 7 bases outside the gene matches. Germline values: CDR1 GTSNPN, CDR2 SVGIG (reference sequence). In nucleotides, the CDR3 is TGTGCCTGGAACCTAGCGGGCGGGGACATTCAGTACTTC. This sequence encodes CAWNLAGGDIQYF.

The chain links TRBV4-1 to TRBJ2-7; possibly TRBD1 for D (5 bases). The V and J ends lost 6 bases and 3 bases respectively, with 12 bases between them. Germline V gene lookup returns CDR1 MGHRA and CDR2 YSYEKL. The CDR3 totals 13 residues. As DNA, the CDR3 is TGCGCCAGCAGTAAGGGGTTGGACTACGAGCAGTACTTC. Amino acids: CASSKGLDYEQYF.

The chain joins TRBV29-1 to TRBJ2-7, with TRBD2 as a possible D gene (6 bases). Trimming stripped 2 bases from V and 0 bases from J, with 23 bases between. The CDR3 covers 18 residues. The germline V gene has CDR1 SQVTM and CDR2 ANQGSEA. As DNA, the CDR3 is TGCAGCGTTGAACGACCCGCCGGGGCCGGACTAAACTCCTACGAGCAGTACTTC. This codes for CSVERPAGAGLNSYEQYF.

The rearrangement joins TRBV28 to TRBJ1-5; a possible D gene is TRBD1 (6 bases). Germline CDR1 is MDHEN and CDR2 is SYDVKM. With 2 bases removed from V and 5 bases from J, the gap between germline ends came to 13 bases. This CDR3 is built from 15 residues. The chain's CDR3 is CASSLGREGDQPQHF. CDR3 nucleotide sequence: TGTGCCAGCAGTTTAGGCAGGGAGGGGGATCAGCCCCAGCATTTT.

The chain uses TRBV25-1 and TRBJ2-2, with no clear D. V lost 1 base and J lost 3, with 6 bases in between. Germline CDR1 reads MGHDK; CDR2 reads SYGVNS. This CDR3 spans 14 amino acids. The CDR3 DNA is TGTGCCAGCAGTGAATTCGAGTACACCGGGGAGCTGTTTTTT. This sequence encodes CASSEFEYTGELFF.

The chain carries TRBV4-1 and TRBJ1-5; no clear D gene. The CDR3 is 14 amino acids. The germline V gene encodes CDR1 MGHRA and CDR2 YSYEKL. Trimming removed 1 base at V and 1 base at J, with 5 bases between. CDR3 nucleotide sequence: TGCGCCAGCAGCCAAGGGATGAGCAATCAGCCCCAGCATTTT. Amino acids: CASSQGMSNQPQHF.